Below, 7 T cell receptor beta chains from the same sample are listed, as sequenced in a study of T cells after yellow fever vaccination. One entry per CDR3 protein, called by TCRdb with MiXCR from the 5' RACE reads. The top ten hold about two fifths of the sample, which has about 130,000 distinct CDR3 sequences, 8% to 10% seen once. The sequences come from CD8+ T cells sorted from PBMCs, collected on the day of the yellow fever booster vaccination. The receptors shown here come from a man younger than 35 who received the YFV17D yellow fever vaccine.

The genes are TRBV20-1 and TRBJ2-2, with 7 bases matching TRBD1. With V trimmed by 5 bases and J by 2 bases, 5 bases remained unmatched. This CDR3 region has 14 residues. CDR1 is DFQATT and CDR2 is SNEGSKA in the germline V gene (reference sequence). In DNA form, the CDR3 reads TGCAGTGCTTACAGGGGTGCTAACACCGGGGAGCTGTTTTTT. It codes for CSAYRGANTGELFF.

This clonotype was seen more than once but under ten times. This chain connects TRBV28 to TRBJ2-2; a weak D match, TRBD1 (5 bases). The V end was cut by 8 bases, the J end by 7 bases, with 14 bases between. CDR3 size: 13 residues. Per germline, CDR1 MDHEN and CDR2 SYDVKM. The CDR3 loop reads CASVSQGGGELFF. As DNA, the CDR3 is TGTGCCAGCGTTTCCCAGGGCGGCGGGGAGCTGTTTTTT.

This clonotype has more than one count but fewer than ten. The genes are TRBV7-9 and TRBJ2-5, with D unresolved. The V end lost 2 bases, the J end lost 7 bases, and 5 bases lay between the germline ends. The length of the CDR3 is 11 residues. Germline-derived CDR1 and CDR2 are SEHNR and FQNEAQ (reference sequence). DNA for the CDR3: TGTGCCAGCAGCTTACCCGGGACCCAGTACTTC. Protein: CASSLPGTQYF.

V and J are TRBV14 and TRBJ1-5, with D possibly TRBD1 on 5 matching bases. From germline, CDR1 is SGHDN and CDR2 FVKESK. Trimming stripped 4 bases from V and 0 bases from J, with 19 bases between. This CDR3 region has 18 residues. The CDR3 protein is CASSPSRDLIHSNQPQHF. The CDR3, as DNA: TGTGCCAGCAGCCCCTCCCGGGACTTGATTCATAGCAATCAGCCCCAGCATTTT.

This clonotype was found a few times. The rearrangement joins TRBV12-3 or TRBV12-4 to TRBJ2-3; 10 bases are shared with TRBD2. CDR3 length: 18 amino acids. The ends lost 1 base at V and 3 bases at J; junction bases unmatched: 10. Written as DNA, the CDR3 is TGTGCCAGCAGTTTAGAGAGCGGGGGGGCCGTAATAACAGATACGCAGTATTTT. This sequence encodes CASSLESGGAVITDTQYF.

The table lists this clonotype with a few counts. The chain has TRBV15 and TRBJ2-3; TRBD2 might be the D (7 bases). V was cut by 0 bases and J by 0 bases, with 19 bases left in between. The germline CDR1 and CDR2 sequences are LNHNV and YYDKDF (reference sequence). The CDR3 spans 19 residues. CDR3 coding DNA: TGTGCCACCAGCAGAGATCCCCCTGGGGGGGGCCCTAGCACAGATACGCAGTATTTT. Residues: CATSRDPPGGGPSTDTQYF.

The CDR3 region is CASSYAQGQGTGANVLTF. DNA for the CDR3: TGTGCCAGCAGTTATGCCCAGGGACAGGGAACAGGGGCCAACGTCCTGACTTTC. V and J are TRBV6-2 or TRBV6-3 and TRBJ2-6; 9 bases are shared with TRBD1. The CDR3 is made up of 18 amino acids. Looked up from germline, CDR1 is MNHEY and CDR2 is SVGEGT. J lost 4 bases, V lost 3 bases, and 10 bases had no gene match.